Listed here are 15 T cell receptor beta chains from one sample, sequenced in a study of T-cell memory formation after mild COVID-19. TCRdb re-called the 5' RACE reads through MiXCR, storing one row per CDR3 protein. The table shows 550,000 to 600,000 distinct CDR3 sequences, with around 15% occurring only once. The sample was PBMCs or a T cell subset sorted from them (not recorded which). These receptors were collected from an adult woman who had mild COVID-19 (a few samples of this study predate the infection). Cell type and time point are not known.

This clonotype showed up many times. The chain has TRBV14 and TRBJ2-7, with 8 bases that match TRBD1. This CDR3 spans 15 amino acids. Germline V gene sequence: CDR1 SGHDN, CDR2 FVKESK. Trimming took 2 bases from V and 2 from J; bases not matched to a gene: 5. Written as DNA, the CDR3 is TGTGCCAGCAGCCAATTGCTGACAGGGGCCTACGAGCAGTACTTC. Amino acids: CASSQLLTGAYEQYF.

The J gene is TRBJ2-3, the V gene TRBV5-5; tentative D call: TRBD2 (6 bases). Germline-derived CDR1 and CDR2 are SGHKS and YYEKEE (reference sequence). V was cut by 2 bases and J by 2 bases, with 21 bases left in between. The CDR3 totals 18 residues. The CDR3 loop is CASSFRPGRGLFTDTQYF. CDR3 DNA: TGTGCCAGCAGCTTCCGGCCTGGGCGGGGACTTTTCACAGATACGCAGTATTTT.

This clonotype has a handful of counts. This chain uses TRBV7-3 with TRBJ1-1, with 8 bases matching TRBD1. This CDR3 is 19 amino acids long. Losses at the gene ends were 0 bases for V and 1 base for J; bases not matched to a gene: 13. CDR1 is SGHTA, CDR2 FQGTGA, per germline. CDR3: CASSLTGQGGSGANTEAFF. For the CDR3, the DNA is TGTGCCAGCAGCTTAACCGGACAGGGAGGAAGTGGGGCGAACACTGAAGCTTTCTTT.

This clonotype was recorded a few times. The rearrangement joins TRBV7-2 to TRBJ1-2, with 9 bases that match TRBD1. Germline V gives CDR1 SGHTA, CDR2 FQGNSA. The trim removed 5 bases at V and 4 bases at J, leaving 8 bases unmatched. The CDR3 consists of 15 residues. CDR3 DNA: TGTGCCAGCAGCCCGACAGGGGGAGAAGTCTATGGCTACACCTTC. The encoded protein is CASSPTGGEVYGYTF.

V usage is TRBV18 and J usage is TRBJ1-1; 7 nucleotides align to TRBD1. The germline V gene has CDR1 KGHSH and CDR2 LQKENI. The CDR3 has 15 residues. V was pared by 2 bases and J by 10 bases, with 13 bases of the junction left unmatched. CDR3 bases: TGTGCCAGCTCACCAATAAGCCAGGGGGAGAAAGTAGCTTTCTTT. This translates into CASSPISQGEKVAFF.

This chain links TRBV2 with TRBJ1-4; possibly TRBD1 for D (5 bases). CDR1 SNHLY and CDR2 FYNNEI come from the germline V gene. V was shortened by 1 base and J by 3 bases, with 15 bases between the two germline ends. The length of the CDR3 is 17 residues. The CDR3 is CASSEGEGTSANEKLFF. DNA for the CDR3: TGTGCCAGCAGTGAAGGTGAAGGGACTTCGGCTAATGAAAAACTGTTTTTT.

A remark on this clonotype: The CDR3 does not end in the conserved phenylalanine or tryptophan, so this is likely a read error. J is TRBJ2-6 and V is TRBV24-1; D gene unclear. V gave up 7 bases and J gave up 4 bases, with 10 bases separating them. The CDR3 has 14 residues. Germline-derived CDR1 and CDR2 are KGHDR and SFDVKD. CDR3 nucleotide sequence: TGTGCCACCAGCTCAGGTCCCGGGGCCAACGTCCTGACTTCC. This encodes CATSSGPGANVLTS.

This clonotype was recorded many times. This chain connects TRBV6-1 to TRBJ2-5; perhaps D is TRBD1 or TRBD2 (5 bases each). Germline assignment: CDR1 MNHNS and CDR2 SASEGT. The V end was cut by 2 bases, the J end by 2 bases, with 9 bases between. This CDR3 has 14 amino acids. The DNA of the CDR3 is TGTGCCAGCAGTGAATATGGGGGACAAGAGACCCAGTACTTC. This codes for CASSEYGGQETQYF.

This clonotype was seen a handful of times. The gene calls are TRBV20-1 and TRBJ2-1; D unclear. The CDR3 spans 16 residues. Trimming pared 2 bases from V and 0 bases from J, leaving 14 bases between. CDR1 and CDR2 (germline): DFQATT, SNEGSKA (reference sequence). This chain's CDR3 is CSARIQPQSSYNEQFF. Written as DNA, the CDR3 is TGCAGTGCTAGAATCCAGCCCCAGAGCTCCTACAATGAGCAGTTCTTC.

The chain carries TRBV12-3 or TRBV12-4 and TRBJ2-2; tentative D call: TRBD1 (5 bases). V lost 5 bases and J 6 bases, leaving 16 bases between the germline ends. The CDR3 loop spans 15 amino acids. The CDR3 spells CASSPLTASAGELFF. CDR3 coding DNA: TGTGCCAGCAGTCCCTTGACAGCATCGGCCGGGGAGCTGTTTTTT.

V gene TRBV29-1 combines with J gene TRBJ1-3; D is undetermined. This CDR3 is 15 amino acids long. CDR1 is SQVTM, CDR2 ANQGSEA, per germline. The V end was cut by 6 bases, the J end by 6 bases, with 21 bases between. The CDR3 region has the DNA TGCAGCGTGCGTCCGTTAGGTGGCGGCTCAAACACCATATATTTT. It specifies CSVRPLGGGSNTIYF.

This clonotype has a count of ten or more. The chain links TRBV27 to TRBJ1-2; weak D call: TRBD1 (5 bases). CDR1 and CDR2 (germline): MNHEY, SMNVEV (reference sequence). The CDR3 is 16 amino acids. Trimming took off 3 bases at V and 2 bases at J, with 16 bases between the two ends. CDR3 sequence: CASSLGGVGANYGYTF. Written as DNA, the CDR3 is TGTGCCAGCAGTTTGGGGGGGGTAGGGGCGAACTATGGCTACACCTTC.

The J gene is TRBJ2-3, the V gene TRBV9, with 12 bases identical to TRBD2. The CDR3 runs 16 residues. V trimming: 3 bases; J trimming: 9 bases; junction bases outside the gene matches: 11. CDR1 is SGDLS and CDR2 is YYNGEE in the germline V gene. The CDR3 protein is CASSARLAGDLRTQYF. The CDR3 nucleotides are TGTGCCAGCAGCGCAAGACTAGCGGGGGACCTTAGGACGCAGTATTTT.

The rearrangement uses TRBV5-1 and TRBJ2-3, with D perhaps matching TRBD2 (5 bases). V was shortened by 0 bases and J by 1 base, with 9 bases between the two germline ends. The CDR3 runs to 15 residues. The V gene's germline CDR1 is SGHRS and CDR2 YFSETQ. The CDR3 DNA sequence: TGCGCCAGCAGCTTGGGTAACGGGGGCACAGATACGCAGTATTTT. This encodes CASSLGNGGTDTQYF.

The V and J genes are TRBV2 and TRBJ2-7; D unresolved. Germline V lookup: CDR1 SNHLY, CDR2 FYNNEI. The CDR3 runs 13 residues. Trimming stripped 8 bases from V and 5 bases from J, with 16 bases between. The CDR3 loop is CASEDSWAHEQYF. The DNA for the CDR3 is TGTGCCAGCGAGGATTCCTGGGCCCACGAGCAGTACTTC.